This TCR beta chain was captured in a study of cytotoxic CD8 clonotypes in ibrutinib-treated CLL. The authors obtained about 1.9 micrograms of genomic DNA from cryopreserved PBMCs for TCR beta libraries. Comments on this clone: Its antigen is undetermined.

The CDR3 consists of 16 residues. V dropped 3 bases and J dropped 1; count of bases not matched to a gene: 4. Germline V gene data show CDR1 as MNHEY and CDR2 as SMNVEV (reference sequence). Sequencing used immunoSEQ multiplex PCR; TCRdb keeps in-frame clones, though not all of them. Altogether some 300,000 clones are present, roughly 80% being singletons, with the ten largest covering roughly 7%. General study points: An increase in clonality occurred at ibrutinib response, followed by a return toward baseline at progression.

The chain uses TRBV27 and TRBJ2-5; TRBD2 matches 11 bases. Material: PBMCs, obtained before ibrutinib treatment. The receptor was isolated from a human donor with chronic lymphocytic leukemia. The CDR3 DNA sequence: TGTGCCAGCAGTTTGTTGACTAGCGGGACCCAAGAGACCCAGTACTTC. It is translated as CASSLLTSGTQETQYF.